This T cell receptor (beta chain) was found in a study of blood T cell repertoires in COVID-19. Produced via immunoSEQ multiplex PCR; TCRdb's table is partial and in-frame only. The sample includes roughly 250,000 clones, around 90% of them seen just once. Looked up from germline, CDR1 is GTSNPN and CDR2 is SVGIG (reference sequence). The CDR3 is made up of 14 amino acids. Trimming took 7 bases from V and 4 from J; bases not matched to a gene: 9. The chain combines TRBV30 with TRBJ1-3, with 8 nucleotides matching TRBD1. The clonotype comes from a woman in her thirties or forties who had recovered from COVID-19. Sequenced sample: peripheral blood. CDR3 sequence: CASSAGGSGNTIYF. CDR3 nucleotides: TGTGCCTCGTCGGCAGGGGGCTCCGGAAACACCATATATTTT.